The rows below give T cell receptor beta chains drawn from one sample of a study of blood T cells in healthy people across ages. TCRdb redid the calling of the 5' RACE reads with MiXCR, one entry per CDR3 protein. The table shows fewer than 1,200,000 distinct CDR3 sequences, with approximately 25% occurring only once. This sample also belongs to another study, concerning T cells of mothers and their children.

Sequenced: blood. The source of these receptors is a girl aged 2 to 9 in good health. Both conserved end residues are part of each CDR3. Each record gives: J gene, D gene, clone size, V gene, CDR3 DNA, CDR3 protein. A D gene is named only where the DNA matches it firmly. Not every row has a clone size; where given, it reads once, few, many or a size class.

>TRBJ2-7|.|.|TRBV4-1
TGCGCCAGCAGCCAAGGTAATCTAAATAGCTACGAGCAGTACTTC
CASSQGNLNSYEQYF
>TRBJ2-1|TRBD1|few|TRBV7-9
TGTGCCGTTGACAGGGGGAATGAGCAGTTCTTC
CAVDRGNEQFF
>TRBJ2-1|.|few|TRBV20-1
TGCAGTGCTAAGGTGGTTACCTTAAGCTCCTACAATGAGCAGTTCTTC
CSAKVVTLSSYNEQFF
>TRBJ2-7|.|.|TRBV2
TGTGCCAGCATCGCGTTCGGACCGACACGCGAGCAGTACTTC
CASIAFGPTREQYF
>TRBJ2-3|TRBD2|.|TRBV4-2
TGTGCCAGCAGCCAGGACCTGACTAGCGTGGGCACAGATACGCAGTATTTT
CASSQDLTSVGTDTQYF
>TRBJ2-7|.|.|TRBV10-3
TGTGCCATCAGTGATAGGGGCTACGAGCAGTACTTC
CAISDRGYEQYF
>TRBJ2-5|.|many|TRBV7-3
TGTGCCAGCAGCAATACCCTCCAAGAGACCCAGTACTTC
CASSNTLQETQYF
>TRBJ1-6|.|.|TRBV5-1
TGCGCCAGCAGCCCCCCGAGGAATTCACCCCTCCACTTT
CASSPPRNSPLHF
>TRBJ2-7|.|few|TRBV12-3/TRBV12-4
TGTGCCAGCAGTAGCAGGCCCTTCTACGAGCAGTACTTC
CASSSRPFYEQYF
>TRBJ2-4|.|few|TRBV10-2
TGCGCCAGCAGTGAGTCTGTACTAGCAGGGAAAGGAAACATTCAGTACTTC
CASSESVLAGKGNIQYF
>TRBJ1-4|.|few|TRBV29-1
TGCAGCGTTGGGGGCAGGTTAAATGAAAAACTGTTTTTT
CSVGGRLNEKLFF
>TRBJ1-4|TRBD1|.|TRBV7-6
TGTGCCAGCAGCGAGCACGGACAGGCGGGAAATGAAAAACTGTTTTTT
CASSEHGQAGNEKLFF
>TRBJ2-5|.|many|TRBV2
TGTGCCAGCAGTGAGCCGGAGACCCAGTACTTC
CASSEPETQYF
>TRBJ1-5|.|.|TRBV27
TGTGCCAGCAGTCTTTCTTGGGGTACGGCAAATCAGCCCCAGCATTTT
CASSLSWGTANQPQHF
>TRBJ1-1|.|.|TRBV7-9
TGTGCCAGCAGCTTAGTGAGGAGTTTGAACACTGAAGCTTTCTTT
CASSLVRSLNTEAFF
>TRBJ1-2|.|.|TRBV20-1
TGCAGTGCTAGTGAAAACGCTCCCTATGGCTACACCTTC
CSASENAPYGYTF
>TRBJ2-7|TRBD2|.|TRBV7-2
TGTGCCAGCAGCCAGGGTAGCGGGAGCCTCTACGAGCAGTACTTC
CASSQGSGSLYEQYF
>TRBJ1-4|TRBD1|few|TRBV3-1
TGTGCCAGCGGGACAGGGGTAGAAGAAAAACTGTTTTTT
CASGTGVEEKLFF
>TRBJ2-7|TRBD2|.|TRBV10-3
TGTGCCATCAGTGAGGCAGCGGGGGGCCTGAGTGTCGAGCAGTACTTC
CAISEAAGGLSVEQYF
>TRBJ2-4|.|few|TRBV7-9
TGTGCCAGCAGCTTAAATGAGTTC
CASSLNEF
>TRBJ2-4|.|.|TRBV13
TGTGCCAGCAGTCGGTCCAAAAACATTCAGTACTTC
CASSRSKNIQYF
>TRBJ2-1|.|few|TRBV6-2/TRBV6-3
TGTGCCAGCAGTTATGGGGGGTTGGGGGAGCAGTTCTTC
CASSYGGLGEQFF
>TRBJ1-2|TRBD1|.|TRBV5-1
TGCGCCAGCAGCAGTACCGGGACAGGGAGGGATGGCTACACCTTC
CASSSTGTGRDGYTF
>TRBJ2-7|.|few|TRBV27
TGTGCCAGCAGCCCAGACCTACCCAACTACGAGCAGTACTTC
CASSPDLPNYEQYF
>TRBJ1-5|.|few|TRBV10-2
TGCGCCAGCAGGGCTGGGGATCAGCCCCAGCATTTT
CASRAGDQPQHF
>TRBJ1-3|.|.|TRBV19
TGTGGCTCGAAAAGTTCCTCTGGAAACACCATATATTTT
CGSKSSSGNTIYF
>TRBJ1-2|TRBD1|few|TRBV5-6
TGTGCCAGCAGCACATTAGACAGGGCCTATGGCTACACCTTC
CASSTLDRAYGYTF
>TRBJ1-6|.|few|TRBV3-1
TGTGCCAGCAGCCAAGCCCAGGATAATTCACCCCTCCACTTT
CASSQAQDNSPLHF
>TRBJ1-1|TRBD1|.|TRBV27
TGTGCCAGCAGTTTCAATAGCAGGGGGATGAACACTGAAGCTTTCTTT
CASSFNSRGMNTEAFF
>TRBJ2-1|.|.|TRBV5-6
TGTGCCAGCAGCTTGTTGCTAGGGCCCTCTAATGAGCAGTTCTTC
CASSLLLGPSNEQFF
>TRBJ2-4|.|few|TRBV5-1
TGCGCCAGCAGCTTGGTTGGACAGACAGCCAAAAACATTCAGTACTTC
CASSLVGQTAKNIQYF
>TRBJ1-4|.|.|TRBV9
TGTGCCAGCAGCCCCTCGGGTGCAACTAATGAAAAACTGTTTTTT
CASSPSGATNEKLFF
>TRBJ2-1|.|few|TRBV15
TGTGCCACCAGCTATGGGGGCAGCTTAAGCTCCTACAATGAGCAGTTCTTC
CATSYGGSLSSYNEQFF
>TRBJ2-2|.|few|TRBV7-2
TGTGCCAGCAGCGCCGAGGCTCGAGGCACCGGGGAGCTGTTTTTT
CASSAEARGTGELFF
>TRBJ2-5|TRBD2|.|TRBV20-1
TGCAGTGCTAGGGCTAGCGGGAGGCAAGAGACCCAGTACTTC
CSARASGRQETQYF
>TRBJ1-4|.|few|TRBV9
TGTGCCAGCAGCACCGGGACGTCAGCGGGGAAACTGTTTTTT
CASSTGTSAGKLFF
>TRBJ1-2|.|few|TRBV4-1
TGCGCCAGCAGCCATGATGATACCGGGAGCAAACTCTATGGCTACACCTTC
CASSHDDTGSKLYGYTF
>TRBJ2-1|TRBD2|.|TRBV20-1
TGCAGTGCTCCAGGGACTAGCGTCTACAATGAGCAGTTCTTC
CSAPGTSVYNEQFF
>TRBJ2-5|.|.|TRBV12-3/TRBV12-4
TGTGCCAGCAGTTGGTCTCTCGTGACCCAGTACTTC
CASSWSLVTQYF
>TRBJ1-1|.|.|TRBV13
TGTGCCAGCAGCTTTCTTCGTGGGTTGGCTTTCTTT
CASSFLRGLAFF
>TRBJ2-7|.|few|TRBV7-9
TGTGCCAGCAGCAGCTTTCGGGACCTGGGGGAGCAGTACTTC
CASSSFRDLGEQYF